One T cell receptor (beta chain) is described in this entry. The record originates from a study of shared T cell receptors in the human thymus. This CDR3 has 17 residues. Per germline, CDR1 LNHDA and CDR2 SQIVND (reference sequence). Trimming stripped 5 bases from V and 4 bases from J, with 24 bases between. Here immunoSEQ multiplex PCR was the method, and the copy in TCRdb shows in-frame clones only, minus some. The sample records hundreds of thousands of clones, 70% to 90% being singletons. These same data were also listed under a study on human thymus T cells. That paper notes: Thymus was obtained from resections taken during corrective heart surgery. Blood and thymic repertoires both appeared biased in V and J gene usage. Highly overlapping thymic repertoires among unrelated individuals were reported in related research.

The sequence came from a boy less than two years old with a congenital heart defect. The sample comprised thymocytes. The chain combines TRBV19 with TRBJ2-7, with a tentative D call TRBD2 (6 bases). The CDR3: CASSHGPHGTHPYEQYF. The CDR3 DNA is TGTGCCAGTAGTCATGGCCCCCACGGGACTCACCCTTACGAGCAGTACTTC.